This TCR beta chain was observed in a study of cytomegalovirus exposure and HLA in healthy donors (dated by TCRdb to about 2017). For context, the study as a whole: In an earlier analysis of some 550 of the donors, 276 Gb of sequence data and just under 120 million unique TCR beta sequences from 150 million to 200 million T cells were reported. An early release that covered roughly 600 HLA-typed donors contained approximately 300 gigabases of sequencing data and approximately 85 million unique TCR sequences. Of the roughly 390 genotyped donors, less than 85% were placed in the genetic ancestry cluster associated with self-reported Caucasian donors. The study was designed to test whether signatures of past pathogen exposure could be identified by cataloging public T cell receptors. The study used immunosequencing to profile the T cell repertoires of approximately 650 subjects and linked those repertoires to cytomegalovirus serostatus. Besides the first cohort of around 670 subjects, a separate validation cohort made up of 120 different subjects was used. To predict cytomegalovirus infection status, the study brought together high-throughput TCR immunosequencing, statistical association of individual TCRs with disease status, and machine learning. In a later analysis, previously published TCR beta repertoires from hundreds of donors were re-analyzed and high-resolution HLA genotyping was added so that TCR occurrence patterns could be studied. Rather than using new phenotypic data, the later analysis identified candidate immune exposures from TCR beta sequences and from how often those sequences occurred across donors. An earlier analysis of some 500 of the donors used high-throughput TCR beta sequencing to judge whether each TCR beta V gene segment behaved as functional or pseudogenic. Donor age, sex, ethnicity and CMV serostatus were compiled alongside the repertoire data. A later genetic analysis took genome-wide SNP genotypes for about 55% of the 666 donors and used that subset as a discovery cohort. Every discovery cohort repertoire had been produced on one sequencing platform. Class I and class II HLA loci were covered by the typing at four-digit resolution. Typing coverage differed by locus: A, B, C, DRB1 and DQB1 were typed in roughly 629-630 donors, DQA1 in approximately 520, DPA1 in approximately 610, and DPB1 in 472. Four or five DR-DQ haplotypes were treated as single units for association and clustering because of strong linkage in the cohort. On average, roughly 250,000 unique TCR beta nucleotide sequences were sequenced per donor among roughly 430 genotyped donors of the cohort, with 15% to 20% of those sequences being non-productive.

Concerning this clone itself: The target of this receptor is not known. No quality values exist for individual bases; no much larger clone is one base distant.

General findings and caveats noted by the study authors: Strong co-occurrence of HLA alleles, especially DR and DQ, made assigning TCR associations to individual alleles difficult. In vitro tests confirmed that three of the cytomegalovirus-associated TCR beta chains recognize cytomegalovirus antigens. Several of the top co-occurrence clusters appeared to be linked to parvovirus B19, influenza, CMV and Epstein-Barr virus, according to a later analysis. This cohort had only TCR beta chains sequenced, and the lack of alpha or paired-chain data limited which features could be detected. Correlated functional status among segregating V segments might reflect linkage disequilibrium, but an unknown experimental factor could not be ruled out. Most CMV-associated TCR beta chains appeared to be HLA-restricted in a later analysis, and the HLA associations seemed to be driven largely by CMV exposure. The 87-base-pair reads could not distinguish some IMGT-functional V segments, including TRBV6-2 and TRBV6-3, so those segments were excluded. The earlier analysis of 587 of the donors excluded around 17 rarely observed V segments, including chromosome 9 orphons, because counts were too low. While some public TCRs were present in many individuals, most TCR sequences turned up only very rarely across donors. In a later analysis, TCR association rates were found to vary across HLA loci, with the most associated TCRs seen for DRB1 alleles and the fewest for HLA-C alleles. Immune exposure information for the cohort was limited to CMV serostatus. In the study, approximately 150 TCR beta chains were listed as associated with cytomegalovirus. A further reported finding was that TCR beta sequences accurately predicted the HLA-A and HLA-B alleles for most subjects in the first cohort. A group of highly shared sequence variants was considered likely to be a technical artifact of the sequencing pipeline. In both the original and validation cohorts, the classifier was reported to diagnose cytomegalovirus status with high specificity and sensitivity. Roughly uniform sequencing depth across donors was assumed in presence/absence analyses, although this assumption may not hold. In a later analysis, around 15,000 TCR beta sequences were associated with specific HLA alleles at a false discovery rate of 0.05. According to a later genetic analysis, donors in an Asian-associated ancestry cluster had fewer N-insertions in productive TCRs than the roughly 700-donor mean. Broadly in line with IMGT annotations, most TCR beta V segments showed up in productive rearrangements about 87% or about 30% of the time in an earlier analysis of around 550 of the donors. Because HLA typing was missing for some donors at each locus, association tests included only the typed subset. In a later analysis, HLA-associated TCR beta chains were found to be more clonally expanded and to have lower generation probabilities than equally common non-associated chains. In a later genetic analysis, a missense DCLRE1C variant was associated with V-gene and J-gene trimming of TCR beta chains, and the association was replicated in an independent cohort. The authors suggested that the approach could potentially be extended to other disease states and immunological phenotypes.

The protocol used for the library was the immunoSEQ multiplex PCR assay. A mixture of 60 forward primers for TCR Vbeta segments and 13 reverse primers for TCR Jbeta segments was used in the multiplex PCR. The CDR3 region of rearranged TCR beta genes was amplified from genomic DNA with a multiplex PCR assay. Amplified TCR beta libraries were sequenced as 87-base-pair reads on the Illumina HiSeq System. In the authors' own workflow: In a later analysis, approximately 74 million unique TCR beta chains were counted across the approximately 640 repertoires, and around 10 million of these chains were shared by at least two donors. Raw reads were error-corrected and collapsed into unique sequences with a nearest-neighbor algorithm that merged closely related sequences to remove PCR and sequencing errors. To assign V, D and J gene segments, CDR3 sequences were aligned to IMGT reference sequences. For a sequence to be retained, a match of at least six nucleotides to both a V gene segment and a J gene segment was required. Rearrangements were classified as productive when the CDR3 lacked stop codons and remained in frame with V and J, and all other rearrangements were classified as non-productive. CDR3 was defined by IMGT convention, running from the second conserved V-encoded cysteine to the conserved J-encoded phenylalanine. In an earlier analysis of approximately 500 of the donors, sequences lacking an unambiguous match to a single V gene segment were excluded. In an earlier analysis of roughly 500 of the donors, V segments were called functional above 56.7% productive rearrangements and were called segregating when the between-donor standard deviation exceeded 5%. A statistical classification framework was built for diagnosing cytomegalovirus status from the catalog of TCR beta chain sequences. A later analysis assigned V and J genes by comparing TCR nucleotide sequences with IMGT/GENE-DB human TR gene sequences. Using the TCRdist pipeline, a later analysis assigned CDR3 sequences along with most-parsimonious VDJ recombination scenarios. In a later analysis, each TCR beta chain was defined by its CDR3 amino acid sequence together with its V-gene family, and reads without a unique V-gene family were excluded. In a later analysis, 500 to 700 highly shared, low-generation-probability nucleotide sequences were removed to address suspected cross-contamination and a sequencing artifact. In a later analysis, a clonal expansion index was calculated for each public chain from normalized within-repertoire ranks of inferred template counts. In a later analysis, generation probabilities were computed with a VDJ recombination model fitted to out-of-frame rearrangements, and the resulting probabilities were checked against IGoR. In a later analysis, TCR-TCR, TCR-HLA and TCR-CMV co-occurrence was scored with hypergeometric tests, and a repertoire-size bias correction was applied to TCR pairs. In a later analysis, false discovery rates were estimated by permuting HLA or CMV assignments 20 times. In a later analysis, co-occurring TCRs were grouped with DBSCAN, and TCRdist sequence similarity was added when clustering was performed within HLA-allele-positive subsets. Repertoires with fewer than 30,000 or more than 120,000 public chains, plus five repertoires with anomalous nucleotide sharing, were excluded from co-occurrence clustering. TCRdb holds this immuneACCESS table with in-frame rearrangements only. Some clones are missing; in checked studies, unresolved V genes explain under half, and the rest has no known cause. The D gene and trimming were derived from the DNA, and the V and J assignments and clone size from that table. A total of 200,000 or so clones appear in this sample, roughly 80% of them only once. The ten top clones hold 3% to 4.5% of the sample.

The cohort was made up of hundreds of healthy bone marrow donors. Cohort members were all nominally healthy when sampled, although unrecorded immune exposures were likely present. The donor was CMV seronegative and belonged to the group of over 300 seronegative cohort members. Each donor provided a peripheral blood sample, and peripheral blood mononuclear cells were used for TCR beta sequencing. The Qiagen DNeasy Blood Extraction Kit was used to extract genomic DNA from the blood cell samples. The germline ends are 12 bases apart after V is trimmed by 4 bases and J by 8 bases. CDR1 is given as MNHEY and CDR2 as SMNVEV, both from the germline V gene (reference sequence). CDR3 length: 13 amino acids, cysteine to phenylalanine. Only the CDR3 part of the read is kept: 39 bases, read in frame from the first base.

Input material: PBMCs. Recombination linked TRBV27 to TRBJ2-4; the D segment could be TRBD2, given 6 matching bases. The source is a man aged 50 to 59 in good health and CMV-seronegative. The bases read TGTGCCAGCAGTTATAATAGGGAGGACATTCAGTACTTC. It translates as CASSYNREDIQYF.